The table lists the clone carrying this T cell receptor (beta chain) with a count of one. This specimen belongs to a study of T-cell reconstitution after alpha-beta-depleted transplantation in children. The CDR3 has 13 amino acids. The V gene lost 3 bases and the J gene lost 3 bases, with 12 bases spanning the gap. Looked up from germline, CDR1 is DFQATT and CDR2 is SNEGSKA (reference sequence). A TCRbeta library incorporating unique molecular identifiers was prepared. One entry per CDR3 protein results from TCRdb running MiXCR on the PCR reads. Of about 600,000 distinct CDR3 sequences in the sample, roughly a tenth are singletons; the top ten hold around 4%.

The sample in question was PBMCs from the stem cell graft donor, obtained from the stem cell graft. This clonotype originated in a human donor who donated a stem cell graft to a child with acute myeloid leukemia. The V gene is TRBV20-1, the J gene TRBJ2-7, with a tentative D call TRBD1 (5 bases). The CDR3 protein is CSARRAQDYEQYF. In DNA form, the CDR3 reads TGCAGTGCTAGGAGAGCACAGGACTACGAGCAGTACTTC.